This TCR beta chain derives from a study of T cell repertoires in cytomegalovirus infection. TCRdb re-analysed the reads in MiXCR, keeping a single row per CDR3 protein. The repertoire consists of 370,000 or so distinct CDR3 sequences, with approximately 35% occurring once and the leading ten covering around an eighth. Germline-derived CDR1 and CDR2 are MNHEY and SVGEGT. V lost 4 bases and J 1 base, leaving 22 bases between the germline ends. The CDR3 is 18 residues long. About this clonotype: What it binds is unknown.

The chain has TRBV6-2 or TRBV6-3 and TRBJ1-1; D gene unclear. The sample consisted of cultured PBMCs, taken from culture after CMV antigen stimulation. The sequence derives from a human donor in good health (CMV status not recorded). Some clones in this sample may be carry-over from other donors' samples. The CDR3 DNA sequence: TGTGCCAGCAGTTTTATAGTCGGGCGGAAAAGCCCGAACACTGAAGCTTTCTTT. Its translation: CASSFIVGRKSPNTEAFF.